This T cell receptor beta chain is from a study of PD-1 blockade in classical Hodgkin lymphoma. Study-wide findings and caveats: Baseline diversity was lower in partial responders and progressors than complete responders.

Concerning this clone itself: What it recognizes is unknown.

V shed 5 bases and J shed 2 bases, with 9 bases lying between them. The CDR3 contains 13 residues. Germline-derived CDR1 and CDR2 are SGHTA and FQGTGA. TCRdb keeps only in-frame clones here, not all; method: immunoSEQ multiplex PCR. Altogether some 90,000 clones are present, around 80% being singletons, with the ten largest covering approximately 15%. The time point was: cycle 4 day 1 (C4D1), after five to seven weeks of nivolumab. With no exception, relapse followed autologous stem cell transplantation in all patients, and brentuximab vedotin exposure varied. The receptor comes from a human donor with classical Hodgkin lymphoma. Material: peripheral blood mononuclear cells (PBMCs), obtained before the fourth cycle of nivolumab. The chain combines TRBV7-3 with TRBJ2-5; tentatively, D is TRBD2 (6 bases). DNA for the CDR3: TGTGCCAGCAGCATGACTAGTCAAGAGACCCAGTACTTC. It is translated as CASSMTSQETQYF. Filled out from reference TRBV7-3 and TRBJ2-5, the complete variable domain reads GAGVSQTPSNKVTEKGKYVELRCDPISGHTALYWYRQSLGQGPEFLIYFQGTGAADDSGLPNDRFFAVRPEGSVSTLKIQRTERGDSAVYLCASSMTSQETQYFGPGTRLLVL.